This note documents a single T cell receptor beta chain sequence. This entry comes from a study of cytomegalovirus exposure and HLA in healthy donors. Here immunoSEQ multiplex PCR was the method, and the copy in TCRdb shows in-frame clones only, minus some. The sample contains 150,000 to 160,000 clones, 70% to 90% of which appear only once. Per germline, CDR1 SGDLS and CDR2 YYNGEE. The CDR3 length is 18 residues. V lost 4 bases, J lost 0 bases, and 13 bases stayed unmatched. Sequences were obtained from PBMCs. The chain links TRBV9 to TRBJ1-1; 9 bases agree with TRBD1. The clonotype originates from a human donor in good health. DNA of the CDR3: TGTGCCAGCAGCCACCCGGGGACAGGGATTTCCATGAACACTGAAGCTTTCTTT. This translates into CASSHPGTGISMNTEAFF.